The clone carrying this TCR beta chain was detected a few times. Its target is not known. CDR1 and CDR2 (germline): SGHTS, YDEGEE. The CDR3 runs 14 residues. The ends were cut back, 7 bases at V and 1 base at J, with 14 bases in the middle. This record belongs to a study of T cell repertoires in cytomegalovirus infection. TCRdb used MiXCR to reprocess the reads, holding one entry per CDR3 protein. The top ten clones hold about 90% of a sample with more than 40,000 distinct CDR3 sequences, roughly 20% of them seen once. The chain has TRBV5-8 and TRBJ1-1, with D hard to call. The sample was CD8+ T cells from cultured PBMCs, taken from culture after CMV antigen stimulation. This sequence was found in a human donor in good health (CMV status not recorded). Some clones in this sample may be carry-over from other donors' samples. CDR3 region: CASPPYAWNTEAFF. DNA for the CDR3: TGTGCCAGCCCCCCGTATGCTTGGAACACTGAAGCTTTCTTT.